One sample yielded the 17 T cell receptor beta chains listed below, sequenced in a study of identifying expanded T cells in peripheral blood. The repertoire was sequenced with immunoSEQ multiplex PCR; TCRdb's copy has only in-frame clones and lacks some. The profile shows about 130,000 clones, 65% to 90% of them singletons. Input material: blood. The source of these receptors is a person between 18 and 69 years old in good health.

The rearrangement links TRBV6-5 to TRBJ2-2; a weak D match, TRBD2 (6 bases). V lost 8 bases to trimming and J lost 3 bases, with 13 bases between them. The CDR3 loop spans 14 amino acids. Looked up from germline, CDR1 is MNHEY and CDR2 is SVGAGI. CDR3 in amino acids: CASSHGGDTGELFF. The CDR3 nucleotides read TGTGCCAGCTCCCACGGAGGGGACACCGGGGAGCTGTTTTTT.

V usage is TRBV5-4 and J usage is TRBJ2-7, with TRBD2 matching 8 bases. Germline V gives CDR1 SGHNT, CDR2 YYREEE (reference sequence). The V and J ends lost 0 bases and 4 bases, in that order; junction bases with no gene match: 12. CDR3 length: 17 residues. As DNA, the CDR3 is TGTGCCAGCAGCTTGGAGGCCGGGAGGGCCCCCGCTTACGAGCAGTACTTC. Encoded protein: CASSLEAGRAPAYEQYF.

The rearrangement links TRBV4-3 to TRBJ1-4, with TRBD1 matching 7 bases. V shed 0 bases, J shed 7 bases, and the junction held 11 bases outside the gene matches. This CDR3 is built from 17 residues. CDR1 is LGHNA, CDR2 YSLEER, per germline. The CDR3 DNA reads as TGCGCCAGCAGCCAAGAAATCCAGGGGGGGGCGATTGAAAAACTGTTTTTT. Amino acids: CASSQEIQGGAIEKLFF.

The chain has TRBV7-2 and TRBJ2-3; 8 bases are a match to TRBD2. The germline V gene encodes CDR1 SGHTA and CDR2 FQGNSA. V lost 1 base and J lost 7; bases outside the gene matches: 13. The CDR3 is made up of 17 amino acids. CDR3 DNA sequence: TGTGCCAGCAGCTTAGGCGGGTGGGCGGGGGGCCCTTATACGCAGTATTTT. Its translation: CASSLGGWAGGPYTQYF.

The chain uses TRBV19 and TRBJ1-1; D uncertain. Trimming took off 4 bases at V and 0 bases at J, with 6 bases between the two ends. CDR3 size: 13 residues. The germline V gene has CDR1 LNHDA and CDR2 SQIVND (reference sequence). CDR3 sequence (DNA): TGTGCCAGTAGTAAACCCTTGAACACTGAAGCTTTCTTT. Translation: CASSKPLNTEAFF.

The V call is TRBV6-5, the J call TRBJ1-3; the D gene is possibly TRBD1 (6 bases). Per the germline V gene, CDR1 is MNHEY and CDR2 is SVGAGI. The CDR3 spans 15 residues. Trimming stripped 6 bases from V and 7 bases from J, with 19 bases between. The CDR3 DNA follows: TGTGCCAGCAGCGAGGGGGGTAAATGGGACAACACCATATATTTT. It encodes CASSEGGKWDNTIYF.

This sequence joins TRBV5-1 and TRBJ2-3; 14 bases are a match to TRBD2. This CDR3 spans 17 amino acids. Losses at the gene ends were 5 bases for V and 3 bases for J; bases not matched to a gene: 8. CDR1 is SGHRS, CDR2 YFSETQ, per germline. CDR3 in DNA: TGCGCCAGCAGACCCCCCGGACTAGCGGGAGGAACAGATACGCAGTATTTT. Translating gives CASRPPGLAGGTDTQYF.

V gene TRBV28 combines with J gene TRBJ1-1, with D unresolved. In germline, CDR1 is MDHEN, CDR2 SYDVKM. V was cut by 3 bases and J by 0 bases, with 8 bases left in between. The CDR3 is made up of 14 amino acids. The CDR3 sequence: CASSFVSLNTEAFF. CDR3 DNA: TGTGCCAGCAGTTTCGTGTCGTTGAACACTGAAGCTTTCTTT.

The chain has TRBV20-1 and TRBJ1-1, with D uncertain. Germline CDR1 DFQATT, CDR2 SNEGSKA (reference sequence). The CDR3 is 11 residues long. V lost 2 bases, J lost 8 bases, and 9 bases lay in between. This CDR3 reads CSARTTGEAFF. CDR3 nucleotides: TGCAGTGCTAGAACTACCGGCGAAGCTTTCTTT.

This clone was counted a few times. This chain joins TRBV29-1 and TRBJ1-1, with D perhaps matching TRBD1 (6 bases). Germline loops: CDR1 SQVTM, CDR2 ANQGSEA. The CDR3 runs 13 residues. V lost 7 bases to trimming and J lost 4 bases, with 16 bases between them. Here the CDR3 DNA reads TGCAGCGCCTTACCAGGGGAGATCACTGAAGCTTTCTTT. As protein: CSALPGEITEAFF.

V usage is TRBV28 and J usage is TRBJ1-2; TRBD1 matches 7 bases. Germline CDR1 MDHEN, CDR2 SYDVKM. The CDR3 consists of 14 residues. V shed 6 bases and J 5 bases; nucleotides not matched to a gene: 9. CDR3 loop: CASSSTGDGYGYTF. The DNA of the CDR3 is TGTGCCAGCAGCTCTACAGGGGATGGATATGGCTACACCTTC.

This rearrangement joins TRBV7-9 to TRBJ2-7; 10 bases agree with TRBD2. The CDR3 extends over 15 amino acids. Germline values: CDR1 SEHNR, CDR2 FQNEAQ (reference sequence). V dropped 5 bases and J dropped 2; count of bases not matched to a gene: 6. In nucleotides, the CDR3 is TGTGCCAGCAGCCCTTCACTAGCGGGGACCTACGAGCAGTACTTC. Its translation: CASSPSLAGTYEQYF.

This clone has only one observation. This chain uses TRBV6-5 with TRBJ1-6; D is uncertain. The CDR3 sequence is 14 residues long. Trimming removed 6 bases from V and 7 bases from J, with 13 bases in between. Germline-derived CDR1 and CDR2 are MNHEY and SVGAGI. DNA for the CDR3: TGTGCCAGCAGGGGAGAGGGAGGCAATTCACCCCTCCACTTT. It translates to CASRGEGGNSPLHF.

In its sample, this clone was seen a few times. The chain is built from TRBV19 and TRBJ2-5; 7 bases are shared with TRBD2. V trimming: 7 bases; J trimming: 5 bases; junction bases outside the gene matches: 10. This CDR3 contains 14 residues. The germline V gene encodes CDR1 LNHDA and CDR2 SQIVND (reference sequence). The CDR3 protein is CASNKRGGSETQYF. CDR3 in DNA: TGTGCCAGTAACAAGCGGGGCGGGAGTGAGACCCAGTACTTC.

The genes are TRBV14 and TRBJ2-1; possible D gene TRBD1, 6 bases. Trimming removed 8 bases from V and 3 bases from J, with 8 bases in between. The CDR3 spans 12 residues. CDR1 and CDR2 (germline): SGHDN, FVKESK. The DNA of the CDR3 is TGTGCCAGCGCAGGGGTCTACAATGAGCAGTTCTTC. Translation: CASAGVYNEQFF.

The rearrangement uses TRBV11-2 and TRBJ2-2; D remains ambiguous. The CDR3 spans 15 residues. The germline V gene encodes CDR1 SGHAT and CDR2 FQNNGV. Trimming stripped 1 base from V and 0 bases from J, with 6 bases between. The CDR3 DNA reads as TGTGCCAGCAGCTTAGGAAGCTCGAACACCGGGGAGCTGTTTTTT. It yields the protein CASSLGSSNTGELFF.

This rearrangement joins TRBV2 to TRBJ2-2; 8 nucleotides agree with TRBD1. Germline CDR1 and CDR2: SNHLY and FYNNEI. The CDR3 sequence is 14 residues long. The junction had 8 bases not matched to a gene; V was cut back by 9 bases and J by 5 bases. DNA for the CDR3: TGTGCCAGTAGGGGGACAGGTCGAACCGGGGAGCTGTTTTTT. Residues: CASRGTGRTGELFF.